Sequencing of this T cell receptor (beta chain) was carried out in a study of cytomegalovirus exposure and HLA in healthy donors. Study findings and constraints: Confirmation in vitro established that a few CMV-associated chains were specific for CMV antigens.

Profiling relied on immunoSEQ multiplex PCR, and the TCRdb table lists in-frame clones only, not all of them. The repertoire holds about 78,000 clones, with 90% to 96% as singletons. Germline V lookup: CDR1 GTSNPN, CDR2 SVGIG (reference sequence). V shed 1 base, J shed 4 bases, and the junction held 7 bases outside the gene matches. This CDR3 region has 15 residues. Comments on this clone: Its antigen is undetermined.

Input material: PBMCs. This sequence joins TRBV30 and TRBJ1-2; TRBD1 matches at 9 bases. This receptor was taken from a man aged 18 to 30 in good health and CMV-seropositive. CDR3 amino acids: CAWSGLTGGTYGYTF. In nucleotides, the CDR3 is TGTGCCTGGAGTGGATTGACAGGGGGGACCTATGGCTACACCTTC. The entire variable domain, with the rest obtained from reference TRBV30 and TRBJ1-2, is as follows: SQTIHQWPATLVQPVGSPLSLECTVEGTSNPNLYWYRQAAGRGLQLLFYSVGIGQISSEVPQNLSASRPQDRQFILSSKKLLLSDSGFYLCAWSGLTGGTYGYTFGSGTRLTVV.